The 8 T cell receptor beta chains listed next were all sequenced from one sample in a study of shared clonotypes between healthy human individuals. The protocol was immunoSEQ multiplex PCR, while the TCRdb copy is restricted to in-frame clones and leaves out a portion. The sample has approximately 2.3 million clones; approximately 95% are singletons. Sequenced: naive CD4+ T cells from PBMCs. Documented subset: CD45RA+ positively selected. These receptors were collected from a man between 18 and 35 years old in good health. Some clones in this sample may be carry-over from other donors' samples.

The chain carries TRBV9 and TRBJ2-5; TRBD1 matches at 12 bases. From germline, CDR1 is SGDLS and CDR2 YYNGEE. CDR3 size: 15 residues. The V segment lost 4 bases and the J segment 4 bases; nucleotides outside the gene matches: 5. The CDR3 here is CASSIRDRGPETQYF. In DNA, the CDR3 is TGTGCCAGCAGCATCCGGGACAGGGGGCCAGAGACCCAGTACTTC.

The rearrangement links TRBV9 to TRBJ2-2; TRBD2 matches at 11 bases. V shed 0 bases and J 2 bases; nucleotides not matched to a gene: 21. The germline V gene encodes CDR1 SGDLS and CDR2 YYNGEE. CDR3 size: 23 residues. Here the CDR3 reads CASSVARSNSGRVQRANTGELFF. CDR3 DNA: TGTGCCAGCAGCGTAGCCCGATCCAATAGCGGGAGGGTGCAGAGGGCTAACACCGGGGAGCTGTTTTTT.

The chain combines TRBV29-1 with TRBJ2-1; TRBD2 agrees at 7 bases. Per the germline V gene, CDR1 is SQVTM and CDR2 is ANQGSEA. J lost 2 bases, V lost 8 bases, and 12 bases had no gene match. There are 15 residues in the CDR3. The DNA for the CDR3 is TGCAGCCATGGGGAGCCGGGAGGCCCCTACAATGAGCAGTTCTTC. As protein: CSHGEPGGPYNEQFF.

This sequence joins TRBV7-9 and TRBJ2-7, with D tentatively TRBD2 (6 bases). With 4 bases removed from V and 2 bases from J, the gap between germline ends came to 18 bases. The germline V gene has CDR1 SEHNR and CDR2 FQNEAQ (reference sequence). The CDR3 is made up of 16 amino acids. CDR3 region: CASSSIRRGSTYEQYF. CDR3 DNA: TGTGCCAGCAGCTCAATCCGTCGGGGGTCTACCTACGAGCAGTACTTC. The variable domain in full, with the rest retrieved from reference TRBV7-9 and TRBJ2-7, is DTGVSQNPRHKITKRGQNVTFRCDPISEHNRLYWYRQTLGQGPEFLTYFQNEAQLEKSRLLSDRFSAERPKGSFSTLEIQRTEQGDSAMYLCASSSIRRGSTYEQYFGPGTRLTVT.

The V gene is TRBV6-5, the J gene TRBJ1-4, with unresolved D. Germline-derived CDR1 and CDR2 are MNHEY and SVGAGI. V gave up 0 bases and J gave up 4 bases, with 6 bases separating them. The CDR3 contains 14 residues. The CDR3 is CASSYSGFNEKLFF. The CDR3 DNA reads as TGTGCCAGCAGTTACTCAGGGTTTAATGAAAAACTGTTTTTT.

V gene TRBV5-5 combines with J gene TRBJ2-3, with 12 bases identical to TRBD2. Per germline, CDR1 SGHKS and CDR2 YYEKEE (reference sequence). Germline trimming cut 1 base from V and 5 bases from J; bases unmatched to any gene: 8. The CDR3 length is 17 residues. CDR3 sequence reads: CASSLPRLAGVGDTQYF. In DNA, the CDR3 is TGTGCCAGCAGCTTGCCCCGACTAGCGGGAGTAGGAGATACGCAGTATTTT. Supplemented by reference TRBV5-5 and TRBJ2-3, the full variable domain reads DAGVTQSPTHLIKTRGQQVTLRCSPISGHKSVSWYQQVLGQGPQFIFQYYEKEERGRGNFPDRFSARQFPNYSSELNVNALLLGDSALYLCASSLPRLAGVGDTQYFGPGTRLTVL.

The V gene is TRBV6-6, the J gene TRBJ1-1; no definite D call. The germline gives CDR1 MNHNY, CDR2 SVGAGI (reference sequence). The ends were cut back, 2 bases at V and 0 bases at J, with 10 bases in the middle. The CDR3 is 15 amino acids. The CDR3 region is CASSYGPTMNTEAFF. DNA for the CDR3: TGTGCCAGCAGTTACGGGCCAACGATGAACACTGAAGCTTTCTTT.

This chain connects TRBV18 to TRBJ2-7; no clear D. Germline V gene sequence: CDR1 KGHSH, CDR2 LQKENI. V was clipped by 3 bases and J by 6 bases, with 15 bases between them. CDR3 length equals 14 residues. Here the CDR3 reads CASSPPYGPGEQYF. The DNA of the CDR3 is TGTGCCAGCTCACCCCCTTACGGCCCGGGCGAGCAGTACTTC.